The sequence of this T cell receptor (beta chain) was determined in a study of brain T cells in children with intractable seizures. Overall study findings and caveats: Clones missing pre-surgery may reflect undersampling of that blood sample.

This sample's time point: blood from clinic visit 5 months post-surgery; TSC patient then seizure free. Surgery cases with the highest brain T cell transcript signatures were chosen for sequencing. As for this clone: Its antigen is unidentified.

Using immunoSEQ multiplex PCR, the repertoire was profiled, and TCRdb retains in-frame clones only, with some absent. The table records hundreds of thousands of clones, about 93% of them present only once. The length of the CDR3 is 11 residues. Trimming removed 9 bases at V and 0 bases at J, with 5 bases between. Looked up from germline, CDR1 is ENHRY and CDR2 is SYGVKD. The chain combines TRBV10-3 with TRBJ2-5, with D possibly matching TRBD2 (5 bases). The input for sequencing was peripheral blood, taken 4 to 5 months after surgery. The origin of this receptor is a boy in the first two years of life with tuberous sclerosis and intractable seizures. This CDR3 is CAIADQETQYF. The DNA of the CDR3 is TGTGCCATAGCGGACCAAGAGACCCAGTACTTC.